This is a list of T cell receptor beta chains from one sample in a study of T-cell reconstitution after alpha-beta-depleted transplantation in children. TCRdb redid the calling of the PCR reads with MiXCR, one entry per CDR3 protein. Of hundreds of thousands of distinct CDR3 sequences listed, roughly 10% are singletons. The source material was PBMCs, sampled before TCRalphabeta/CD19-depleted stem cell transplant. The origin of the receptors is a child aged 2 to 10 with inherited bone marrow failure, due to receive a stem cell transplant. CDR3s include the opening cysteine and the closing phenylalanine or tryptophan. A D gene is named only where the DNA matches it firmly. Clone size is shown for a subset of rows, as once, few, many or a class of expanded clone.

D: TRBD2; size: many; length: 16; V: TRBV9; J: TRBJ2-2; DNA: TGTGCCAGCAGCCGTGAAGGGGCTAGCGGGACCGGGGAGCTGTTTTTT; CDR3: CASSREGASGTGELFF
D: TRBD1; size: many; length: 14; V: TRBV2; J: TRBJ2-5; DNA: TGTGCCAGCAAAATGACAGGGGGGCGGGAGACCCAGTACTTC; CDR3: CASKMTGGRETQYF
D: .; size: .; length: 14; V: TRBV27; J: TRBJ2-7; DNA: TGTGCCAGCAGTTTATTCGGGTTGGCCTACGAGCAGTACTTC; CDR3: CASSLFGLAYEQYF
D: TRBD1; size: .; length: 12; V: TRBV12-3/TRBV12-4; J: TRBJ1-4; DNA: TGTGCCAGCCGGGACAGCTATGAAAAACTGTTTTTT; CDR3: CASRDSYEKLFF
D: .; size: many; length: 15; V: TRBV12-3/TRBV12-4; J: TRBJ2-3; DNA: TGTGCCAGCAGTTTAGTCGTGGCAGACCGGGATACGCAGTATTTT; CDR3: CASSLVVADRDTQYF
D: TRBD2; size: many; length: 16; V: TRBV2; J: TRBJ2-1; DNA: TGTGCCAGCAGTGAAGTTGCTAGCGGCACCTACAATGAGCAGTTCTTC; CDR3: CASSEVASGTYNEQFF
D: .; size: many; length: 16; V: TRBV27; J: TRBJ2-2; DNA: TGTGCCAGCAGCCCCCTAATGAGTTTTTCAACCGGGGAGCTGTTTTTT; CDR3: CASSPLMSFSTGELFF
D: TRBD1; size: many; length: 16; V: TRBV5-4; J: TRBJ2-1; DNA: TGTGCCAGCAGCTTGGGGTGGGGACAGGGGCCAAATGAGCAGTTCTTC; CDR3: CASSLGWGQGPNEQFF
D: .; size: many; length: 16; V: TRBV15; J: TRBJ2-7; DNA: TGTGCCACCAGCAGAGGATCGGGACGCGAGATCTACGAGCAGTACTTC; CDR3: CATSRGSGREIYEQYF
D: TRBD2; size: few; length: 19; V: TRBV4-2; J: TRBJ2-5; DNA: TGTGCCAGCAGCCAAGCAAGTTTTAGCGGGGGGTTACTCCAAGAGACCCAGTACTTC; CDR3: CASSQASFSGGLLQETQYF
D: .; size: .; length: 15; V: TRBV21-1; J: TRBJ2-7; DNA: TGTGCCAGCAGCAAAGTACCGGTTCCCAACTACGAGCAGTACTTC; CDR3: CASSKVPVPNYEQYF
D: TRBD1; size: few; length: 19; V: TRBV5-6; J: TRBJ1-6; DNA: TGTGCCAGCAGCCGGGGCGCAGGGGGTTCTCTTCACTATAATTCACCCCTCCACTTT; CDR3: CASSRGAGGSLHYNSPLHF
D: .; size: many; length: 15; V: TRBV4-1; J: TRBJ2-7; DNA: TGCGCCAGCAGCCCTACGAGCAGGGGCTCCTACGAGCAGTACTTC; CDR3: CASSPTSRGSYEQYF
D: TRBD1; size: few; length: 14; V: TRBV2; J: TRBJ1-2; DNA: TGTGCCAGCAGTGGGACGACAGGGACCCATGGCTACACCTTC; CDR3: CASSGTTGTHGYTF
D: .; size: many; length: 13; V: TRBV25-1; J: TRBJ2-1; DNA: TGTGCCAGCAGTGAATGGGAGTACAATGAGCAGTTCTTC; CDR3: CASSEWEYNEQFF
D: TRBD1; size: many; length: 13; V: TRBV20-1; J: TRBJ1-5; DNA: TGCAGTGCTAGGGTCCAGGGGGATCAGCCCCAGCATTTT; CDR3: CSARVQGDQPQHF
D: TRBD2; size: .; length: 14; V: TRBV20-1; J: TRBJ2-7; DNA: TGCAGTGGGGGGGTTGCGGGAGCCCCCTCCGAGCAGTACTTC; CDR3: CSGGVAGAPSEQYF
D: TRBD1; size: many; length: 11; V: TRBV29-1; J: TRBJ2-1; DNA: TGCAGCGTGGGACAGTGGAATGAGCAGTTCTTC; CDR3: CSVGQWNEQFF
D: .; size: many; length: 15; V: TRBV27; J: TRBJ1-3; DNA: TGTGCCAGCAGCTCCCGACGTGGGCCCGGAAACACCATATATTTT; CDR3: CASSSRRGPGNTIYF
D: .; size: .; length: 15; V: TRBV4-3; J: TRBJ2-3; DNA: TGCGCCAGCAGCCCCAGAGAGGGTGGGGCGGATACGCAGTATTTT; CDR3: CASSPREGGADTQYF
D: TRBD1; size: many; length: 16; V: TRBV10-3; J: TRBJ2-2; DNA: TGTGCCATGGGCATTCGGGACAGCTTTACCACCGGGGAGCTGTTTTTT; CDR3: CAMGIRDSFTTGELFF
D: TRBD2; size: .; length: 19; V: TRBV5-6; J: TRBJ2-1; DNA: TGTGCCAGCAGCCCAATAGCGGGGAGTTCACTTAGCTCCTACAATGAGCAGTTCTTC; CDR3: CASSPIAGSSLSSYNEQFF
D: .; size: few; length: 15; V: TRBV5-5; J: TRBJ1-2; DNA: TGTGCCAGCAGCGGTGGGACGGCAGAGGATCTTGACTACACCTTC; CDR3: CASSGGTAEDLDYTF
D: .; size: many; length: 14; V: TRBV11-2; J: TRBJ2-7; DNA: TGTGCCAGCAGCGCGGGACCCGCCCTCCGCGAGCAGTACTTC; CDR3: CASSAGPALREQYF
D: TRBD2; size: few; length: 18; V: TRBV4-3; J: TRBJ2-5; DNA: TGCGCCAGCAGCCAAGCACCGAACAGGGGACTAGCGGTAGAGACCCAGTACTTC; CDR3: CASSQAPNRGLAVETQYF
D: .; size: many; length: 14; V: TRBV29-1; J: TRBJ2-1; DNA: TGCAGCGTTGAAGATAAGCTAGCAGGGGATGAGCAGTTCTTC; CDR3: CSVEDKLAGDEQFF
D: TRBD1; size: many; length: 15; V: TRBV28; J: TRBJ2-3; DNA: TGTGCCAGCAGTTGGGGGACAGGGGGCACAGATACGCAGTATTTT; CDR3: CASSWGTGGTDTQYF